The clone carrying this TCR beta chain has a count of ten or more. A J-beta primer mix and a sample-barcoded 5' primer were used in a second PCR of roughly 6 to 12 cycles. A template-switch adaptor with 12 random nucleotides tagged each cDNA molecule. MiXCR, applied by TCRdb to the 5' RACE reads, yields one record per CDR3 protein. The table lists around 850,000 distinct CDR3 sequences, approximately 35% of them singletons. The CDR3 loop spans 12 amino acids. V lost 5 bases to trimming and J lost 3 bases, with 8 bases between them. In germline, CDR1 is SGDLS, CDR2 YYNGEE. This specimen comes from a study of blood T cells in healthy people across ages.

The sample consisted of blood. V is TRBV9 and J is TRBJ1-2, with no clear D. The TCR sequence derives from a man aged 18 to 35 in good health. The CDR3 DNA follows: TGTGCCAGCAGACCGGCAGACTATGGCTACACCTTC. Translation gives CASRPADYGYTF.